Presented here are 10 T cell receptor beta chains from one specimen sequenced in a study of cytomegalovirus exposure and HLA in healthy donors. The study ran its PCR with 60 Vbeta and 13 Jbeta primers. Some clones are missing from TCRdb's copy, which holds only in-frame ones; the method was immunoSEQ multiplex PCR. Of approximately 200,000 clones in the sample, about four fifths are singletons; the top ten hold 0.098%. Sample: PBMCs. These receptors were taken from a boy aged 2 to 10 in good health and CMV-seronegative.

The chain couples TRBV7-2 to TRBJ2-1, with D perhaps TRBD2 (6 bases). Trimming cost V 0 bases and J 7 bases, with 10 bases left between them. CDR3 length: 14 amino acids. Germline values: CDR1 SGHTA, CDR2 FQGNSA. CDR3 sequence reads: CASSLAYGGNEQFF. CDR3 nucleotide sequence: TGTGCCAGCAGCTTAGCGTACGGGGGAAATGAGCAGTTCTTC.

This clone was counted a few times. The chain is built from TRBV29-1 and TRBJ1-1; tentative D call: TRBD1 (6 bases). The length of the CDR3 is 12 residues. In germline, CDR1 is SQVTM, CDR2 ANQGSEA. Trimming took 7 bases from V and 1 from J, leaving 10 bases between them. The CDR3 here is CSGGRRNTEAFF. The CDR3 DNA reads TGCAGCGGGGGGCGGAGGAACACTGAAGCTTTCTTT.

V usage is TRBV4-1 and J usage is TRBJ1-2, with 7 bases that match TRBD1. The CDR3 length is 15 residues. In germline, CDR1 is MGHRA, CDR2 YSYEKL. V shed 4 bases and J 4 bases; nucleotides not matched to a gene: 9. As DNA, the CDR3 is TGCGCCAGCAGCCGGGACAGCGGAGCCCTCTATGGCTACACCTTC. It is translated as CASSRDSGALYGYTF.

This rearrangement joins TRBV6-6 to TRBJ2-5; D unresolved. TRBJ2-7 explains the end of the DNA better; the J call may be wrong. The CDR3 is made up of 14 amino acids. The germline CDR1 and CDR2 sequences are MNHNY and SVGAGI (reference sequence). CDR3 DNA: TGTGCCAGCAGTGACCCCCCATCGGGTTACGAGCAGTACTTC. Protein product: CASSDPPSGYEQYF.

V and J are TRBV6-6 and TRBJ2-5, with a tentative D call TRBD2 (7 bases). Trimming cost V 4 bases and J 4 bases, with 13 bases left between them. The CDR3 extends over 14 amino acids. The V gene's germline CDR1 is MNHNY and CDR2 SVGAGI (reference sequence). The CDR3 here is CASSSRGALETQYF. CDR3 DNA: TGTGCCAGCAGTTCCCGGGGGGCCCTAGAGACCCAGTACTTC.

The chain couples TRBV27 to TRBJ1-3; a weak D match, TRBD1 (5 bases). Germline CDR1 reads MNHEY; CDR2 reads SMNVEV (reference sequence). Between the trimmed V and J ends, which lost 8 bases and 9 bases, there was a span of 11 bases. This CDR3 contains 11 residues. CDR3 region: CASFGGGTIYF. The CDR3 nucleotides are TGTGCCAGCTTCGGGGGAGGCACCATATATTTT.

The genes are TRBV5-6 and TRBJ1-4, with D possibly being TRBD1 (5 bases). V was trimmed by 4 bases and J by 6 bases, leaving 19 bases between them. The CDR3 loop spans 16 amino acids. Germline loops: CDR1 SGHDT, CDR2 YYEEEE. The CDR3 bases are TGTGCCAGCAGCGGGACTGGGACGGAGGGGTATGAAAAACTGTTTTTT. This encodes CASSGTGTEGYEKLFF.

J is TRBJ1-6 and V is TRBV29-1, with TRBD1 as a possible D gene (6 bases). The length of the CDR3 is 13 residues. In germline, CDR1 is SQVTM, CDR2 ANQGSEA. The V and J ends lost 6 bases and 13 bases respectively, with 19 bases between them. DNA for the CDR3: TGCAGCGTCGCTACAGGGTTTAATAGTCCCCTCCACTTT. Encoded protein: CSVATGFNSPLHF. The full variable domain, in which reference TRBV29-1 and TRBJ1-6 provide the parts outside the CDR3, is SAVISQKPSRDICQRGTSLTIQCQVDSQVTMMFWYRQQPGQSLTLIATANQGSEATYESGFVIDKFPISRPNLTFSTLTVSNMSPEDSSIYLCSVATGFNSPLHFGNGTRLTVT.

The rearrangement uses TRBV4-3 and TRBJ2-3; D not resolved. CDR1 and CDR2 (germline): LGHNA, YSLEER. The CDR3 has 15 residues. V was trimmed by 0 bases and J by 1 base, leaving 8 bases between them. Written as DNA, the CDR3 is TGCGCCAGCAGCCAAGAATACAGACGCACAGATACGCAGTATTTT. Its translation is CASSQEYRRTDTQYF.

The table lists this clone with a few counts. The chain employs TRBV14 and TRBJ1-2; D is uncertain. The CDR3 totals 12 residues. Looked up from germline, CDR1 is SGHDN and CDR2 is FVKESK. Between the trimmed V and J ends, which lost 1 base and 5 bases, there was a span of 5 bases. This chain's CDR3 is CASSQGGYGYTF. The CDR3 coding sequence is TGTGCCAGCAGCCAAGGAGGGTATGGCTACACCTTC.